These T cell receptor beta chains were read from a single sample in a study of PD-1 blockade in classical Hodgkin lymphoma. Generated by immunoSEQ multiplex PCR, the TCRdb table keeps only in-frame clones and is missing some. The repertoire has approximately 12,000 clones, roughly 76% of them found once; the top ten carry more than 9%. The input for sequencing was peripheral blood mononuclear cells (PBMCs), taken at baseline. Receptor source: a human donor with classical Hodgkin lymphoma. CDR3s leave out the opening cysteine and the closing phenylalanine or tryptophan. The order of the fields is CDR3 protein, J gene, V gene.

CDR3aa: ATGTEGLYGYT
j_gene: TRBJ1-2
v_gene: TRBV6-5

CDR3aa: ASGLVGYT
j_gene: TRBJ1-2
v_gene: TRBV7-9

CDR3aa: ASSSNAGNTIY
j_gene: TRBJ1-3
v_gene: TRBV19

CDR3aa: ASSLPQGTQY
j_gene: TRBJ2-5
v_gene: TRBV28

CDR3aa: ASSLRGRAGNEQF
j_gene: TRBJ2-1
v_gene: TRBV7-3

CDR3aa: ASSLGVNYEQY
j_gene: TRBJ2-7
v_gene: TRBV11-2

CDR3aa: ASSQAQGGAGNYEQY
j_gene: TRBJ2-7
v_gene: TRBV7-2

CDR3aa: ASSVVSRQEEETQY
j_gene: TRBJ2-5
v_gene: TRBV9

CDR3aa: ASTIPGGYTEAF
j_gene: TRBJ1-1
v_gene: TRBV11-2

CDR3aa: ASSSTGRYGYT
j_gene: TRBJ1-2
v_gene: TRBV5-1

CDR3aa: ASRQGGYGYT
j_gene: TRBJ1-2
v_gene: TRBV9

CDR3aa: ATTGTGNTEAF
j_gene: TRBJ1-1
v_gene: TRBV10-3

CDR3aa: ASSQGPGSSNQPQH
j_gene: TRBJ1-5
v_gene: TRBV4-1

CDR3aa: ASSQQGSSEQY
j_gene: TRBJ2-7
v_gene: TRBV19

CDR3aa: ASSLGGTTKGYEQY
j_gene: TRBJ2-7
v_gene: TRBV5-4

CDR3aa: ASSPPGLRGNTIY
j_gene: TRBJ1-3
v_gene: TRBV11-2

CDR3aa: ASTTGPTYEQY
j_gene: TRBJ2-7
v_gene: TRBV2

CDR3aa: ASSPGLQETQY
j_gene: TRBJ2-5
v_gene: TRBV5-4

CDR3aa: ASSDQAREKLF
j_gene: TRBJ1-4
v_gene: TRBV19

CDR3aa: ASSQQGLWY
j_gene: TRBJ2-7
v_gene: TRBV5-6

CDR3aa: ASRSQDASTDTQY
j_gene: TRBJ2-3
v_gene: TRBV6-5

CDR3aa: ASSLARAPNQPQH
j_gene: TRBJ1-5
v_gene: TRBV5-5

CDR3aa: ASSQALAPGINEKLF
j_gene: TRBJ1-4
v_gene: TRBV4-1

CDR3aa: ASSERLPRDEQY
j_gene: TRBJ2-7
v_gene: TRBV6-1

CDR3aa: ASSLNVAGGNYEQY
j_gene: TRBJ2-7
v_gene: TRBV5-1

CDR3aa: ASSYSRGSSYEQY
j_gene: TRBJ2-7
v_gene: TRBV6-5

CDR3aa: ATGGRENFNEQY
j_gene: NA
v_gene: TRBV6-4

CDR3aa: ASSLDRGSSYEQF
j_gene: TRBJ2-1
v_gene: TRBV7-2

CDR3aa: ASSLQETSYGYT
j_gene: TRBJ1-2
v_gene: TRBV18

CDR3aa: ASSSVSGANVLT
j_gene: TRBJ2-6
v_gene: TRBV7-6

CDR3aa: ASSFQGVGNTIY
j_gene: TRBJ1-3
v_gene: TRBV5-1

CDR3aa: ATSRDLGRGPNNEQF
j_gene: TRBJ2-1
v_gene: TRBV15

CDR3aa: ASSFLRDGEQY
j_gene: TRBJ2-7
v_gene: TRBV2

CDR3aa: ASSPRLAGGREQY
j_gene: TRBJ2-7
v_gene: TRBV7-6

CDR3aa: ASGGTSGAF
j_gene: TRBJ2-7
v_gene: TRBV6-5

CDR3aa: ASTSGTGSPKQY
j_gene: TRBJ2-7
v_gene: TRBV19

CDR3aa: AISGTANSPLH
j_gene: TRBJ1-6
v_gene: TRBV10-3

CDR3aa: ARQGGSYEQY
j_gene: TRBJ2-7
v_gene: TRBV30

CDR3aa: ASSKGLTGGEGNTIY
j_gene: TRBJ1-3
v_gene: TRBV21-1

CDR3aa: ASRDREDTEAF
j_gene: TRBJ1-1
v_gene: TRBV6-4

CDR3aa: AIGSSENTEAF
j_gene: TRBJ1-1
v_gene: TRBV10-3

CDR3aa: ASSLQDVLNTEAF
j_gene: TRBJ1-1
v_gene: TRBV5-5

CDR3aa: ASSQDWAVNNEQF
j_gene: TRBJ2-1
v_gene: TRBV4-3